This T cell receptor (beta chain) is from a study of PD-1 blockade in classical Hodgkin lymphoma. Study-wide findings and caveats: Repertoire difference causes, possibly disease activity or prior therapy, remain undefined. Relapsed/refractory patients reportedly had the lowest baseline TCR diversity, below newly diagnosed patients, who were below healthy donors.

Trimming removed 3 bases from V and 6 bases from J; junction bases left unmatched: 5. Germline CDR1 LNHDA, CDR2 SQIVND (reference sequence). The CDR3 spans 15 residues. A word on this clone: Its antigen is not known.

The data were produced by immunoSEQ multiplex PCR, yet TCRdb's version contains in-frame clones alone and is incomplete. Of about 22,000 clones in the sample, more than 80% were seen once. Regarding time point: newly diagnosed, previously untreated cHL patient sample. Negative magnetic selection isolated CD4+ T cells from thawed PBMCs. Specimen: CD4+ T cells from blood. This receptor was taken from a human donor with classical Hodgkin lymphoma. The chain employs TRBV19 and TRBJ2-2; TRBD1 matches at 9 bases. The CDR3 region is CASSMGQGPSGELFF. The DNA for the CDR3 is TGTGCCAGTAGTATGGGACAGGGCCCCTCCGGGGAGCTGTTTTTT. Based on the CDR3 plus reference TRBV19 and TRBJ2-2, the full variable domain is DGGITQSPKYLFRKEGQNVTLSCEQNLNHDAMYWYRQDPGQGLRLIYYSQIVNDFQKGDIAEGYSVSREKKESFPLTVTSAQKNPTAFYLCASSMGQGPSGELFFGEGSRLTVL.